Listed below are T cell receptor beta chains from one sample, sequenced in a study of blood T cells in healthy people across ages. TCRdb re-derived calls from the 5' RACE reads in MiXCR, one entry per CDR3 protein. This sample carries 1.4 million to 1.5 million distinct CDR3 sequences, around two fifths of them seen once, and the ten largest clones take 7.9%. Material: blood. The receptors were gathered from a woman younger than 35 in good health. Each CDR3 is given with its conserved first and last residue. The D gene is left open where the match is weak. Size tells how often a clone was seen (once, few, many) or the class of an expanded clone, and some rows leave it out.

d_gene: TRBD1; j_gene: TRBJ1-4; v_gene: TRBV7-2; abundance: NA; CDR3nt: TGTGCCAGCAGCTTAGCCGGGACAGAGAATGAAAAACTGTTTTTT; CDR3aa: CASSLAGTENEKLFF
d_gene: NA; j_gene: TRBJ2-1; v_gene: TRBV20-1; abundance: once; CDR3nt: TGCAGTGCTTTGGGAGGCCCCTACAATGAGCAGTTCTTC; CDR3aa: CSALGGPYNEQFF
d_gene: TRBD1; j_gene: TRBJ1-6; v_gene: TRBV27; abundance: NA; CDR3nt: TGTGCCAGCAGTTTAGGGACAGGGGTAGATTCACCCCTCCACTTT; CDR3aa: CASSLGTGVDSPLHF
d_gene: TRBD2; j_gene: TRBJ2-1; v_gene: TRBV20-1; abundance: few; CDR3nt: TGCAGTGCTAGGGCCCGGCTAGCGGGACTGGGTGATGAGCAGTTCTTC; CDR3aa: CSARARLAGLGDEQFF
d_gene: NA; j_gene: TRBJ2-7; v_gene: TRBV7-2; abundance: few; CDR3nt: TGTGCCAGCAGCTTTTCGGACAGCGGTTCGGGGCAGTACTTC; CDR3aa: CASSFSDSGSGQYF
d_gene: TRBD2; j_gene: TRBJ2-3; v_gene: TRBV9; abundance: NA; CDR3nt: TGTGCCAGCAGCGGACTAGCGGGGGCCCGCACAGATACGCAGTATTTT; CDR3aa: CASSGLAGARTDTQYF
d_gene: NA; j_gene: TRBJ2-7; v_gene: TRBV28; abundance: NA; CDR3nt: TGTGCCAGCAGTTTACCGGCAGGAGCCCAAAGCTCCTACGAGCAGTACTTC; CDR3aa: CASSLPAGAQSSYEQYF
d_gene: TRBD1; j_gene: TRBJ1-2; v_gene: TRBV6-5; abundance: NA; CDR3nt: TGTGCCAGCAGTCCAACCGGGACAGGCGGCTATGGCTACACCTTC; CDR3aa: CASSPTGTGGYGYTF
d_gene: TRBD1; j_gene: TRBJ2-1; v_gene: TRBV27; abundance: NA; CDR3nt: TGTGCCAGCAGTTTATTAGGGGGCCTACTCTCCTACAATGAGCAGTTCTTC; CDR3aa: CASSLLGGLLSYNEQFF
d_gene: NA; j_gene: TRBJ2-1; v_gene: TRBV9; abundance: NA; CDR3nt: TGTGCCAGCAGCGTAGATGCGGCAGAGGACAATGAGCAGTTCTTC; CDR3aa: CASSVDAAEDNEQFF
d_gene: TRBD1; j_gene: TRBJ1-4; v_gene: TRBV7-9; abundance: NA; CDR3nt: TGTGCCAGCAGCTTGACAGGGAATGATGAAAAACTGTTTTTT; CDR3aa: CASSLTGNDEKLFF
d_gene: NA; j_gene: TRBJ2-2; v_gene: TRBV20-1; abundance: few; CDR3nt: TGCAGTGCTAGGGGCAACGGGGGGCCCACCGGGGAGCTGTTTTTT; CDR3aa: CSARGNGGPTGELFF
d_gene: NA; j_gene: TRBJ1-6; v_gene: TRBV27; abundance: few; CDR3nt: TGTGCCAGCAGTTTGAGACAGGAGAATTCACCCCTCCACTTT; CDR3aa: CASSLRQENSPLHF
d_gene: TRBD1; j_gene: TRBJ2-2; v_gene: TRBV9; abundance: NA; CDR3nt: TGTGCCAGCAGCCGGACAGGGGGGAACACCGGGGAGCTGTTTTTT; CDR3aa: CASSRTGGNTGELFF
d_gene: TRBD2; j_gene: TRBJ2-1; v_gene: TRBV11-1; abundance: few; CDR3nt: TGTGCCAGCAGCCCAGGACTAGACCGCAATGAGCAGTTCTTC; CDR3aa: CASSPGLDRNEQFF
d_gene: TRBD2; j_gene: TRBJ2-7; v_gene: TRBV6-5; abundance: NA; CDR3nt: TGTGCCAGCAGTACTAGACTAGCGGGGGACAGCTCCTACAATGAGCAGTACTTC; CDR3aa: CASSTRLAGDSSYNEQYF
d_gene: TRBD2; j_gene: TRBJ2-1; v_gene: TRBV20-1; abundance: NA; CDR3nt: TGCAGTGCTAGAGATGGAAGCGGGAGTGGCAATGAGCAGTTCTTC; CDR3aa: CSARDGSGSGNEQFF